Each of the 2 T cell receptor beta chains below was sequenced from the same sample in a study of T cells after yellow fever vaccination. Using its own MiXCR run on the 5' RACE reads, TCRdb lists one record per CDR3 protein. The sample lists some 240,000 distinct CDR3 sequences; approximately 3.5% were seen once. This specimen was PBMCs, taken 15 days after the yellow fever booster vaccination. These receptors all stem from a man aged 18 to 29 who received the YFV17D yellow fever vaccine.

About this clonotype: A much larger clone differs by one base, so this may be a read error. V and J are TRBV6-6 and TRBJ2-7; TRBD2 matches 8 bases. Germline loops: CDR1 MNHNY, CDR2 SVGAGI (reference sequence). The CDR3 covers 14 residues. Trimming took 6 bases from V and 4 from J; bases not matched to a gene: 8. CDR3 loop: CASSSQLAEYEQYV. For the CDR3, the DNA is TGTGCCAGCAGCTCCCAACTAGCGGAATACGAGCAGTACGTC.

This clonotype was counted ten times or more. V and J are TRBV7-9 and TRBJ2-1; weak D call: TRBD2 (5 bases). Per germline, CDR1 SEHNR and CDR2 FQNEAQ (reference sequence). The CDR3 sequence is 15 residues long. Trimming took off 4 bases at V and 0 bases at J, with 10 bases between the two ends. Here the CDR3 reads CASSWRQSSYNEQFF. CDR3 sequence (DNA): TGTGCCAGCAGCTGGAGGCAGAGCTCCTACAATGAGCAGTTCTTC.